This TCR beta chain was recovered during a study of CD8+ T cells in alopecia areata. General study findings and limits: TCRs were shared less clearly across patients than in mice, possibly for HLA-related reasons.

Germline V gene lookup returns CDR1 SGHVS and CDR2 FQNEAQ. The CDR3 totals 17 residues. Deletions cut 1 base from V and 0 bases from J, with 13 bases between. Extracted from the samples, RNA was reverse transcribed into cDNA to serve as the sequencing template. Here immunoSEQ multiplex PCR was the method, and the copy in TCRdb shows in-frame clones only, minus some. This table holds 110,000 to 150,000 clones, roughly 46% found once. As concerns this clone: The antigen remains undetermined.

The sequence derives from a human donor with alopecia areata. The sample consisted of CD4+ T cells sorted from blood, taken at week 0. The rearrangement uses TRBV7-8 and TRBJ1-3, with D unresolved. CDR3 bases: TGTGCCAGCAGCTTAGATGGTCCGCAAGGCTCTGGAAACACCATATATTTT. This sequence encodes CASSLDGPQGSGNTIYF.